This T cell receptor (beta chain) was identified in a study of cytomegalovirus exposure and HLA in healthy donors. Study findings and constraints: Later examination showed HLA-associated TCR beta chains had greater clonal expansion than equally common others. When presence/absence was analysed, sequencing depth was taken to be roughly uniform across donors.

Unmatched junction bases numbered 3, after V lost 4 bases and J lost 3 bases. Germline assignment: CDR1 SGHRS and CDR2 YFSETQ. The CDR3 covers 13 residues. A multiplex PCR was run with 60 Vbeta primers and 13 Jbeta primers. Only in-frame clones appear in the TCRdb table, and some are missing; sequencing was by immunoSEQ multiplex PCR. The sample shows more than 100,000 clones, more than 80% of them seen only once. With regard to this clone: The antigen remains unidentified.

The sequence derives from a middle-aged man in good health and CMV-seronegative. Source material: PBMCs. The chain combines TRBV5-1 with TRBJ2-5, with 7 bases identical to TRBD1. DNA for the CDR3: TGCGCCAGCAGCGACGACAGGGAAGAGACCCAGTACTTC. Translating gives CASSDDREETQYF.